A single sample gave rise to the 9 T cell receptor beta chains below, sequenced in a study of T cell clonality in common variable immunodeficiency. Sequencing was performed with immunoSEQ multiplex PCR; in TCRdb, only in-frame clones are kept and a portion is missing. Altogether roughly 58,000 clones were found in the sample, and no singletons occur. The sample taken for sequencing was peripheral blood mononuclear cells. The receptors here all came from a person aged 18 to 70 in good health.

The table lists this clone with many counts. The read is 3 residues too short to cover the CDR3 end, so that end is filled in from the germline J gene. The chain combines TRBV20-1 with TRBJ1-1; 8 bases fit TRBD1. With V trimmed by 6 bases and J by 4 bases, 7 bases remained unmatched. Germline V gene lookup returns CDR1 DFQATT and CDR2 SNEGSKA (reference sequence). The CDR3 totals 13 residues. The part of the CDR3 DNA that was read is TGCAGTGCGGCACAGGGGGGTATCACTGAA. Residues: CSAAQGGITE. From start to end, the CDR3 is CSAAQGGITEAFF.

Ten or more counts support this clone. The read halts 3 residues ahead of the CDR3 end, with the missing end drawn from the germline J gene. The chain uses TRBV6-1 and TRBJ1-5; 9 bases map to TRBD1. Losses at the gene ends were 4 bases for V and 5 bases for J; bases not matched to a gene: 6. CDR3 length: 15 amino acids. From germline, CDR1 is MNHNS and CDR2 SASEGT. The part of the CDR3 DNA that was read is TGTGCCAGCAGTGGAGCCGGGACAGGGCATCAGCCC. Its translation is CASSGAGTGHQP. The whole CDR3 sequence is CASSGAGTGHQPQHF.

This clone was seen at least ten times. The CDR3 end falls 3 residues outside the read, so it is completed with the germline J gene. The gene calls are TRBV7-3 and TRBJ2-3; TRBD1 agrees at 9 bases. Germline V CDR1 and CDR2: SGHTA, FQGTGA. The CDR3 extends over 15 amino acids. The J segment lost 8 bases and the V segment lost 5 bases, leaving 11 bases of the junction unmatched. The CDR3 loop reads CASSRTGDPVGTQYF. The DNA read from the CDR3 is TGTGCCAGCAGCCGGACAGGGGACCCGGTGGGTACG. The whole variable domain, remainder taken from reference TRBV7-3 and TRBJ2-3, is GAGVSQTPSNKVTEKGKYVELRCDPISGHTALYWYRQSLGQGPEFLIYFQGTGAADDSGLPNDRFFAVRPEGSVSTLKIQRTERGDSAVYLCASSRTGDPVGTQYFGPGTRLTVL.

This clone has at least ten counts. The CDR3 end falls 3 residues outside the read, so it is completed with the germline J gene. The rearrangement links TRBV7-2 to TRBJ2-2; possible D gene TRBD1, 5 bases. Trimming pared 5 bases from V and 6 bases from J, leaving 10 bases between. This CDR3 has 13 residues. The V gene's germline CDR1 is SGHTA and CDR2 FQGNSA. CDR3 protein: CASSPQGPGELFF. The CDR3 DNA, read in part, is TGTGCCAGCAGCCCGCAGGGTCCCGGGGAG.

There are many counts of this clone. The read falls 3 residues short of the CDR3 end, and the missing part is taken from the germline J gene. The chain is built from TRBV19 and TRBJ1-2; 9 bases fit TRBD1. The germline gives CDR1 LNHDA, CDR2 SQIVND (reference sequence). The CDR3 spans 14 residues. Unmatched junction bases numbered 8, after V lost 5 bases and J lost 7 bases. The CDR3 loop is CASSSKQGASGYTF. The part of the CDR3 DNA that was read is TGTGCCAGTAGTTCTAAACAGGGGGCGAGTGGC. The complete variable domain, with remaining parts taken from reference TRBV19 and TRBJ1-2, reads DGGITQSPKYLFRKEGQNVTLSCEQNLNHDAMYWYRQDPGQGLRLIYYSQIVNDFQKGDIAEGYSVSREKKESFPLTVTSAQKNPTAFYLCASSSKQGASGYTFGSGTRLTVV.

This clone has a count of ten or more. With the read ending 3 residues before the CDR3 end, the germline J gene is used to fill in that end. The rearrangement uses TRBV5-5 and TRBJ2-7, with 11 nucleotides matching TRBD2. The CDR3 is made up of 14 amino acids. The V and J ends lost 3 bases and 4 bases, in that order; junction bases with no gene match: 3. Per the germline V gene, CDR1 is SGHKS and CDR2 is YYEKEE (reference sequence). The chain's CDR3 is CASSWGLADYEQYF. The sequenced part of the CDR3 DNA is TGTGCCAGCAGCTGGGGACTAGCGGATTACGAG.

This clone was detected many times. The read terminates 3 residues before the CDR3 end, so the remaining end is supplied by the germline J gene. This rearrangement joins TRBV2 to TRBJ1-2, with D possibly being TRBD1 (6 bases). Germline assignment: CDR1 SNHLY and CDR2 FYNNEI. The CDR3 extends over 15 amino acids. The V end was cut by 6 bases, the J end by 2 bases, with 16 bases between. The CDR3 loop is CASSAPMTGNYGYTF. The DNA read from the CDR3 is TGTGCCAGCAGCGCTCCTATGACAGGAAACTATGGC.

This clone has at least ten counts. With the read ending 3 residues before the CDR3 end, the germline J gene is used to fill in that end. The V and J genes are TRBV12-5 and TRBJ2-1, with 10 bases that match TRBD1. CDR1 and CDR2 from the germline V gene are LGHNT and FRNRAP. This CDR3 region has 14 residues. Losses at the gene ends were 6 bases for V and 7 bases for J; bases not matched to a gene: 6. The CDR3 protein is CASGLGQGLNEQFF. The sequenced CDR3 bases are TGTGCTAGTGGCCTGGGACAGGGGTTGAATGAG.

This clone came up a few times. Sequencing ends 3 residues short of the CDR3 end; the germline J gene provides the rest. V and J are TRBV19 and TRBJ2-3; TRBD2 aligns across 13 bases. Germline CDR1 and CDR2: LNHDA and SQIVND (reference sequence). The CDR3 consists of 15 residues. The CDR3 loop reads CASMRTSGGFETQYF. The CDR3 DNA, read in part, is TGTGCCAGTATGCGGACTAGCGGGGGCTTTGAGACG.